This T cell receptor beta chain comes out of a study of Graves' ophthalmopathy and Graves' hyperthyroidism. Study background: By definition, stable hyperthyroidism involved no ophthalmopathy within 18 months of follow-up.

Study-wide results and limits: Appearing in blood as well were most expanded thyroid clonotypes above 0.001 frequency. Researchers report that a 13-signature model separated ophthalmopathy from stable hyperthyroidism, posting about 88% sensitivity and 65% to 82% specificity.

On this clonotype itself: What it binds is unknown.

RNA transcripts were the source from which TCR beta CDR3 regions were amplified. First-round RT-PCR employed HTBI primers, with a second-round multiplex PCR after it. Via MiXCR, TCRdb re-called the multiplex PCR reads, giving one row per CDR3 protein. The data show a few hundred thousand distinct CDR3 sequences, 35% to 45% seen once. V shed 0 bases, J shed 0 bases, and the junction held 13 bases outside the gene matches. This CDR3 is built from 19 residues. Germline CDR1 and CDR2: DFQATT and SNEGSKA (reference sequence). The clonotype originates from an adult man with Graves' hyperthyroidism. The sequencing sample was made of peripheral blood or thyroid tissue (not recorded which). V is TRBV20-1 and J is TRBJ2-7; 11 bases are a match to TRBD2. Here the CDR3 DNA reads TGCAGTGCTAGAGATGCCGCGCTAGCGGGAGGCCGATTCTCCTACGAGCAGTACTTC. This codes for CSARDAALAGGRFSYEQYF.